This record concerns one T cell receptor (beta chain) sequence. Antigen: not known. This sample is part of a study of T cells in tuberculosis. Some clones are missing from TCRdb's copy, which holds only in-frame ones; the method was immunoSEQ multiplex PCR. The sample has about 38,000 clones; 94% are singletons. Study-wide results and limits: Smaller distances to GMM-specific TCRs suggested their expansion in active tuberculosis.

Unmatched junction bases numbered 10, after V lost 2 bases and J lost 0 bases. Germline CDR1 SGHTA, CDR2 FQGNSA. This CDR3 is 18 amino acids long. Time point reported: new active TB diagnosis, blood taken before or within 7 days of starting treatment. Included patients were adults of at least 18, HIV-seronegative, South African. This sample comprised PBMCs, obtained at tuberculosis diagnosis. V is TRBV7-2 and J is TRBJ2-1, with 7 bases aligning to TRBD2. This receptor was obtained from an adult with tuberculosis. CDR3 residues: CASSLSGPGGSSYNEQFF. In DNA form, the CDR3 reads TGTGCCAGCAGCTTATCGGGTCCCGGGGGGAGCTCCTACAATGAGCAGTTCTTC.